This entry describes one TCR beta chain. It has no known antigen specificity. The sample holds no much larger clone one base away, and base qualities are not on file. The immunoSEQ Assay, a bias-controlled multiplex PCR, was used to amplify TCRbeta CDR3 regions from genomic DNA. Per the authors' processing: The number of nucleated cells in each sample was estimated by amplification of reference gene primers within the assay. To quantify the absolute abundance of each unique TCRbeta CDR3 rearrangement, sequence reads were collapsed and filtered. For each sample, productive Simpson clonality was calculated as the square root of Simpson's diversity index across productive rearrangements. TCRdb holds this immuneACCESS table with in-frame rearrangements only. Some clones are missing; in checked studies, unresolved V genes explain under half, and the rest has no known cause. V, J and clone size are those of that table, while D and trimming were read from the DNA. The sample table shows about 250,000 clones, and 80% to 90% are seen once. The ten largest clones represent approximately 3% of the sample.

Collaborating institutions collected whole blood in K2EDTA tubes following their own protocols. For TCRbeta analysis, collaborators shipped samples in one of three forms: frozen whole blood, isolated PBMCs, or DNA extracted from either of those sample types. This specimen belongs to a study of blood T cell repertoires in COVID-19 (dated by TCRdb to about 2020). Regarding the research as a whole: The collaborator samples originated in the United States, Italy and Spain and spanned the acute and convalescent phases of COVID-19. Subjects who had been exposed to COVID-19, were actively infected with it, or had recovered from it provided the deeply sampled blood TCRbeta repertoires that made up the dataset. The samples were drawn from two sources: the first 160 participants of the ongoing ImmuneRACE study, and fewer than 1,500 subjects contributed by 6 global collaborators. The sample metadata nearly always contained a de-identified subject ID, COVID-19 status, age in years and sex. Where available, HLA class I and class II types were obtained from metadata supplied by the sample provider rather than from assay-based typing. The material from the prospective study consisted of cDNA or gDNA derived from T cells, B-cell-depleted T cells, or PBMCs. The repertoires were made available in a free public database intended to serve as a resource for research on the immune response to SARS-CoV-2. The full study reports these points: The amount of clinical and demographic metadata varied by source and participant and was provided uncurated.

The CDR3 runs 15 residues from the cysteine to the phenylalanine. The DNA shown is the 45-base CDR3, in frame from base 1. CDR1 MNHEY and CDR2 SVGAGI are derived from the germline V gene. V is clipped by 0 bases and J by 7 bases, and the sequence between their germline boundaries is 13 bases long. The chain links TRBV6-5 with TRBJ1-5; a weak D assignment points to TRBD1 (5 bases agree). The sequencing input was peripheral blood. The clonotype originates from a young woman with active or convalescent COVID-19. The DNA is TGTGCCAGCAGTTACTCGATCGGGGGAGGGCAGCCCCAGCATTTT. It translates to CASSYSIGGGQPQHF.